The clone carrying this T cell receptor beta chain was counted at least ten times. This record comes from a study of T cells in Graves' hyperthyroidism and ophthalmopathy. Turning to the study itself: Before treatment of any kind, peripheral blood was taken at initial diagnosis.

RNA transcripts gave rise to amplified TCR beta CDR3 regions. HTBI primers were used for first-round RT-PCR of the TCR CDR3. TCRdb fed the multiplex PCR reads into MiXCR, producing one record per CDR3 protein. The sample yields a few hundred thousand distinct CDR3 sequences, approximately 15% seen once. Germline lookup yields CDR1 ENHRY and CDR2 SYGVKD. V lost 10 bases and J lost 3; bases outside the gene matches: 8. There are 13 residues in the CDR3. The V and J genes are TRBV10-3 and TRBJ1-1, with TRBD1 identical over 7 bases. Sequencing was performed on blood. This TCR came from a woman aged 60 to 75 with Graves' ophthalmopathy. The CDR3 DNA follows: TGTGCCACCGTCCAGGGGGATCACACTGAAGCTTTCTTT. Its protein is CATVQGDHTEAFF.